This T cell receptor beta chain was identified during a study of blood T cell repertoires in COVID-19 (dated by TCRdb to the early 2020s). Context from the whole study: Samples covering the acute and convalescent phases of COVID-19 were provided by collaborators in the United States, Italy and Spain. The prospective study material was composed of cDNA or gDNA derived from T cells, B-cell-depleted T cells, or PBMCs. Deeply sampled blood TCRbeta repertoires from subjects exposed to, actively infected with, or recovered from COVID-19 were included in the dataset. A freely available public database, intended as a resource for researchers studying the immune response to SARS-CoV-2, is where the repertoires were released. Samples were obtained from the ongoing ImmuneRACE study (first 160 participants) and from some 1,300 subjects provided by 6 global collaborators. A de-identified subject ID, COVID-19 status, age in years and sex were almost always included in the sample metadata. HLA class I and class II types, where available, came from metadata supplied by the sample provider rather than from assay-based typing. Findings and caveats that apply to the study as a whole: The amount of clinical and demographic metadata varied by source and participant and was provided uncurated.

TCRbeta CDR3 regions were amplified from genomic DNA using the immunoSEQ Assay, a bias-controlled multiplex PCR. As for how the authors treated the data: The number of nucleated cells in each sample was estimated from the amplification of reference gene primers within the assay. To quantify the absolute abundance of each unique TCRbeta CDR3 rearrangement, sequence reads were collapsed and filtered. Productive Simpson clonality was computed per sample as the square root of Simpson's diversity index over productive rearrangements. TCRdb holds this immuneACCESS table with in-frame rearrangements only. Some clones are missing; in checked studies, unresolved V genes explain under half, and the rest has no known cause. That table furnishes V, J and clone size, whereas the DNA furnished D and trimming. The sample records roughly 400,000 clones, about 92% of which are singletons. The ten biggest clones cover more than 0.55% of the sample.

Looking up the germline V gene (reference sequence) yields CDR1 SGHNT and CDR2 YYREEE. V is trimmed back by 5 bases and J by 6 bases, and the junction contains 13 bases that no gene match accounts for. From cysteine to phenylalanine, the CDR3 is 15 amino acids long. The DNA shown is the 45-base CDR3, in frame from base 1. This clone was seen just once. Its binding antigen is unknown. Per-base quality was not reported, and no clone a single base away is much larger than it. Participants in the prospective study were aged roughly 18 to 90 years, lived in approximately 26 United States geographic areas, and enrolled through a virtual design. To assign participants to cohorts, the prospective study relied on clinical history that participants themselves reported in a screening survey and a study questionnaire. Recovered participants in ImmuneRACE Cohort 3 were defined as having two consecutive negative NP/OP PCR tests, clearance from a healthcare professional, or resolution of symptoms. Each participant in the prospective study had whole blood, serum and a nasopharyngeal or oropharyngeal swab collected by mobile phlebotomists. Participants in the prospective study had the option to provide additional blood draws and questionnaires over a 2-month period. Before DNA extraction, blood samples from the prospective study were shipped at room temperature or frozen.

This sequence originates from a man aged 18 to 35 who had recovered from COVID-19. This sequence uses TRBV5-4 and TRBJ1-2, and 7 junction bases match TRBD1. Specimen: PBMCs or T cells enriched from blood (not recorded which). Here is the DNA: TGTGCCAGCAGTCTTCCCTTCACAGGGGTCCATGGCTACACCTTC. It translates as CASSLPFTGVHGYTF.